The 16 T cell receptor beta chains given below trace back to one sample, sequenced in a study of graft-versus-host responses after intestinal transplantation. The data were produced by immunoSEQ multiplex PCR, yet TCRdb's version contains in-frame clones alone and is incomplete. In the table there are 40,000 or so clones, 83% of which are singletons. The sample was PBMCs, taken roughly 1,000 days after transplant. The receptors derive from a human patient who received an intestinal transplant, so some T cells may come from the graft donor.

This clone was counted a single time. The chain recombines TRBV10-3 with TRBJ2-7; tentatively, D is TRBD1 (6 bases). The CDR3 length is 14 residues. The germline gives CDR1 ENHRY, CDR2 SYGVKD. Trimming left V 6 bases short and J 6 bases short, with 18 bases between. CDR3 residues: CAIRKQGSDGEQYF. The DNA of the CDR3 is TGTGCCATCAGAAAACAGGGATCCGATGGCGAGCAGTACTTC.

The chain joins TRBV7-3 to TRBJ2-1, with TRBD2 as a possible D gene (5 bases). Per germline, CDR1 SGHTA and CDR2 FQGTGA. V dropped 2 bases and J dropped 3 bases, with 17 bases sitting between them. The CDR3 contains 17 residues. This chain's CDR3 is CASSLYYRRTGYNEQFF. CDR3 nucleotide sequence: TGTGCCAGCAGCTTATACTATCGGCGGACTGGCTACAATGAGCAGTTCTTC.

The V and J genes are TRBV5-4 and TRBJ2-5; TRBD2 matches at 13 bases. Germline V lookup: CDR1 SGHNT, CDR2 YYREEE (reference sequence). With V trimmed by 4 bases and J by 3 bases, 0 bases remained unmatched. The CDR3 is made up of 14 amino acids. This chain's CDR3 is CASSGLAGEETQYF. The CDR3 region has the DNA TGTGCCAGCAGCGGACTAGCGGGAGAAGAGACCCAGTACTTC.

The chain has TRBV28 and TRBJ2-7, with 16 bases identical to TRBD2. CDR1 and CDR2 (germline): MDHEN, SYDVKM. V was pared by 0 bases and J by 7 bases, with 6 bases of the junction left unmatched. CDR3 length: 17 amino acids. CDR3: CASSLWGLAGGPWEQYF. DNA of the CDR3: TGTGCCAGCAGTTTATGGGGACTAGCGGGAGGGCCATGGGAGCAGTACTTC.

This rearrangement joins TRBV29-1 to TRBJ1-1; 8 bases match TRBD1. The CDR3 is 15 residues long. The J segment lost 2 bases and the V segment lost 8 bases, leaving 13 bases of the junction unmatched. Germline CDR1 and CDR2: SQVTM and ANQGSEA. CDR3 DNA: TGCAGCACGTTAGACAGGGGACTCTACAACACTGAAGCTTTCTTT. It encodes CSTLDRGLYNTEAFF.

V gene TRBV25-1 combines with J gene TRBJ1-1, with D unclear. Germline assignment: CDR1 MGHDK and CDR2 SYGVNS. The V and J ends lost 0 bases and 1 base respectively, with 9 bases between them. The CDR3 length is 15 residues. The CDR3 DNA sequence: TGTGCCAGCAGTGAATACGGGGTAACGAACACTGAAGCTTTCTTT. Translated: CASSEYGVTNTEAFF. The full variable domain, completed using reference TRBV25-1 and TRBJ1-1, is EADIYQTPRYLVIGTGKKITLECSQTMGHDKMYWYQQDPGMELHLIHYSYGVNSTEKGDLSSESTVSRIRTEHFPLTLESARPSHTSQYLCASSEYGVTNTEAFFGQGTRLTVV.

This clone has only a few counts. The rearrangement links TRBV28 to TRBJ2-6; no definite D call. In germline, CDR1 is MDHEN, CDR2 SYDVKM. CDR3 length: 16 amino acids. Between the trimmed V and J ends, which lost 2 bases and 0 bases, there was a span of 8 bases. The CDR3 nucleotides read TGTGCCAGCAGTTTAGGGGAACCCTCTGGGGCCAACGTCCTGACTTTC. Amino acid sequence: CASSLGEPSGANVLTF.

This sequence joins TRBV14 and TRBJ2-1; 11 nucleotides match TRBD2. Trimming took 5 bases from V and 10 from J; bases not matched to a gene: 10. This CDR3 has 15 amino acids. CDR1 and CDR2 from the germline V gene are SGHDN and FVKESK. CDR3 nucleotide sequence: TGTGCCAGCAGCACCAGTAGCGGGAGGGCCCGGGAGCAGTTCTTC. This sequence encodes CASSTSSGRAREQFF.

This clone was picked up one time. V is TRBV4-2 and J is TRBJ2-6; D may be TRBD1 (5 bases). CDR3 size: 16 residues. V was pared by 1 base and J by 0 bases, with 7 bases between. The germline gives CDR1 LGHNA, CDR2 YNFKEQ. The CDR3, as DNA: TGTGCCAGCAGCCAAGTCAGGGACTCTGGGGCCAACGTCCTGACTTTC. Protein sequence: CASSQVRDSGANVLTF.

The CDR3 spells CASSLVYNEQFF. The CDR3 coding sequence is TGTGCCAGCAGCTTAGTATACAATGAGCAGTTCTTC. This chain uses TRBV7-8 with TRBJ2-1; D not resolved. Germline values: CDR1 SGHVS, CDR2 FQNEAQ. The CDR3 covers 12 residues. Trimming pared 1 base from V and 4 bases from J, leaving 2 bases between.

The chain combines TRBV7-8 with TRBJ2-2; D is undetermined. Per the germline V gene, CDR1 is SGHVS and CDR2 is FQNEAQ. This CDR3 has 15 amino acids. V was trimmed by 5 bases and J by 1 base, leaving 11 bases between them. The CDR3 DNA follows: TGTGCCAGCAGCCCTTGGACGGAGAACACCGGGGAGCTGTTTTTT. It codes for CASSPWTENTGELFF.

This chain links TRBV29-1 with TRBJ2-7; D uncertain. The CDR3 has 13 residues. V lost 4 bases and J lost 2, with 12 bases in between. The germline V gene has CDR1 SQVTM and CDR2 ANQGSEA. Here the CDR3 reads CSVGARGAYEQYF. The CDR3 DNA is TGCAGCGTTGGGGCGCGTGGGGCCTACGAGCAGTACTTC.

This clone is a singleton in its sample. This chain uses TRBV28 with TRBJ1-3, with TRBD1 as a possible D gene (6 bases). This CDR3 comprises 17 residues. Germline values: CDR1 MDHEN, CDR2 SYDVKM. Trimming shortened V by 7 bases and J by 0 bases, and 19 bases separated the two germline ends. As DNA, the CDR3 is TGTGCCAGCAAAGGGACGGGGGGCATCCCCTCTGGAAACACCATATATTTT. The encoded protein is CASKGTGGIPSGNTIYF.

This sequence joins TRBV11-2 and TRBJ2-1, with TRBD1 matching over 8 bases. The CDR3 sequence is 15 residues long. CDR1 and CDR2 (germline): SGHAT, FQNNGV. Trimming cost V 0 bases and J 4 bases; bases outside gene matches: 2. CDR3 nucleotide sequence: TGTGCCAGCAGCTTAGAACAGGGGGGTTACAATGAGCAGTTCTTC. Amino acid sequence: CASSLEQGGYNEQFF.

V gene TRBV5-4 combines with J gene TRBJ2-5; D might be TRBD1 or TRBD2, each matching 5 bases. V lost 2 bases, J lost 7 bases, and 15 bases lay in between. CDR1 SGHNT and CDR2 YYREEE come from the germline V gene (reference sequence). The CDR3 is 14 residues long. CDR3 in DNA: TGTGCCAGCAGCTTCTCCCGGGACCCTGGGACCCAGTACTTC. Encoded protein: CASSFSRDPGTQYF.

The chain couples TRBV9 to TRBJ2-5, with TRBD1 matching 8 bases. Germline-derived CDR1 and CDR2 are SGDLS and YYNGEE. The length of the CDR3 is 14 residues. V lost 1 base, J lost 5 bases, and 4 bases stayed unmatched. As DNA, the CDR3 is TGTGCCAGCAGCGTACAGGGGGCTGGGGAGACCCAGTACTTC. This codes for CASSVQGAGETQYF.